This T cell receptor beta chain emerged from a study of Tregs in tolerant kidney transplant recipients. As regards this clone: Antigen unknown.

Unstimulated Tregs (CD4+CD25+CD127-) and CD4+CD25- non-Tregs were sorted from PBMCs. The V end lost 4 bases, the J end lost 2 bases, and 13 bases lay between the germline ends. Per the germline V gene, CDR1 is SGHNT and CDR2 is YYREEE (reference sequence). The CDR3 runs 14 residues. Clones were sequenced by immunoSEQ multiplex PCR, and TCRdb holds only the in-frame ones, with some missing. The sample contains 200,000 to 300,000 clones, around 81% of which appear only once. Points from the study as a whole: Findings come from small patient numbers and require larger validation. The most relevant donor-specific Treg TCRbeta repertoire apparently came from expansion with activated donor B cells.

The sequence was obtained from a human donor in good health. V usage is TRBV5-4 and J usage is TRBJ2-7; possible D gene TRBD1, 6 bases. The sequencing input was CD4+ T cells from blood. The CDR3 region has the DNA TGTGCCAGCAGCAGAACAGCAGGGGCCTACGAGCAGTACTTC. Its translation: CASSRTAGAYEQYF.